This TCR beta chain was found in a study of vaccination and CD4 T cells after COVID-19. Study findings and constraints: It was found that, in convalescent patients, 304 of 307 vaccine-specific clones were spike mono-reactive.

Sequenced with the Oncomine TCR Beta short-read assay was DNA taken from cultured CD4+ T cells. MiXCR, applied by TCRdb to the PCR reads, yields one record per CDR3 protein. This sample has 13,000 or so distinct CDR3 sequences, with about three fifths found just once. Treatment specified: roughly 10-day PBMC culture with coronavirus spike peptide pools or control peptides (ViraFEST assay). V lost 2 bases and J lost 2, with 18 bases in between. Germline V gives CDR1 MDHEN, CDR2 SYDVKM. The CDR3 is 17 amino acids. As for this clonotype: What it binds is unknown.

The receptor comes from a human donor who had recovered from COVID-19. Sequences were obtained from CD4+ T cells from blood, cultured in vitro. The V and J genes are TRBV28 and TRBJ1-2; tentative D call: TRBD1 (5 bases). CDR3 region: CASSLNLGGRRNYGYTF. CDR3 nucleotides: TGTGCCAGCAGTTTAAATCTCGGGGGTAGGCGCAACTATGGCTACACCTTC.